The rows below give T cell receptor beta chains drawn from one sample of a study of cytotoxic CD8 clonotypes in ibrutinib-treated CLL. This table comes from immunoSEQ multiplex PCR, and its TCRdb copy is limited to in-frame clones, with some not included. The table shows more than 85,000 clones, with roughly 80% occurring only once. This sample comprised PBMCs, obtained after 12 months of ibrutinib treatment. Receptors were obtained from a human donor with chronic lymphocytic leukemia. CDR3s include the opening cysteine and the closing phenylalanine or tryptophan. A D gene is named only where the DNA matches it firmly. Clone size is stated in some rows and not others, as once, few, many or a class when expanded.

j_gene: TRBJ1-1; v_gene: TRBV6-5; d_gene: .; abundance: .; len: 14; CDR3aa: CASSYSRSLAEAFF; CDR3nt: TGTGCCAGCAGTTACTCGCGCAGTTTGGCTGAAGCTTTCTTT
j_gene: TRBJ1-6; v_gene: TRBV7-9; d_gene: TRBD1; abundance: .; len: 14; CDR3aa: CASSRDSDNSPLHF; CDR3nt: TGTGCCAGCAGCCGGGACAGTGATAATTCACCCCTCCACTTT
j_gene: TRBJ1-6; v_gene: TRBV19; d_gene: .; abundance: few; len: 15; CDR3aa: CASSKQVQGNSPLHF; CDR3nt: TGTGCCAGTAGTAAGCAGGTCCAGGGTAATTCACCCCTCCACTTT
j_gene: TRBJ2-7; v_gene: TRBV7-3; d_gene: .; abundance: .; len: 13; CDR3aa: CASSTPGPGEQYF; CDR3nt: TGTGCCAGCAGCACCCCCGGGCCAGGCGAGCAGTACTTC
j_gene: TRBJ2-6; v_gene: TRBV19; d_gene: .; abundance: few; len: 14; CDR3aa: CASSWGSGANVLTF; CDR3nt: TGTGCCAGTAGTTGGGGGTCTGGGGCCAACGTCCTGACTTTC
j_gene: TRBJ2-2; v_gene: TRBV27; d_gene: .; abundance: .; len: 16; CDR3aa: CASGSLGGPGYGELFF; CDR3nt: TGTGCCAGCGGGTCCCTAGGGGGGCCGGGCTACGGGGAGCTGTTTTTT
j_gene: TRBJ2-1; v_gene: TRBV5-1; d_gene: TRBD2; abundance: .; len: 16; CDR3aa: CASSLQPGLGNGEQFF; CDR3nt: TGCGCCAGCAGCTTACAACCGGGACTAGGAAATGGTGAGCAGTTCTTC
j_gene: TRBJ2-5; v_gene: TRBV5-4; d_gene: TRBD2; abundance: .; len: 16; CDR3aa: CASSPPSGGAGETQYF; CDR3nt: TGTGCCAGCAGCCCACCTAGCGGGGGGGCGGGAGAGACCCAGTACTTC
j_gene: TRBJ1-6; v_gene: TRBV7-3; d_gene: TRBD1; abundance: .; len: 15; CDR3aa: CASSLQGDYNSPLHF; CDR3nt: TGTGCCAGCAGCTTACAGGGGGATTATAATTCACCCCTCCACTTT
j_gene: TRBJ2-3; v_gene: TRBV18; d_gene: .; abundance: once; len: 11; CDR3aa: CASSPGSTQYF; CDR3nt: TGTGCCAGCTCACCAGGCAGTACGCAGTATTTT
j_gene: TRBJ2-4; v_gene: TRBV19; d_gene: .; abundance: once; len: 17; CDR3aa: CASSIDGIGGTKNIQYF; CDR3nt: TGTGCCAGTAGTATAGATGGTATAGGAGGGACCAAAAACATTCAGTACTTC
j_gene: TRBJ2-3; v_gene: TRBV9; d_gene: TRBD2; abundance: .; len: 17; CDR3aa: CASSVGVTSGGTDTQYF; CDR3nt: TGTGCCAGCAGCGTAGGTGTGACTAGCGGGGGGACAGATACGCAGTATTTT
j_gene: TRBJ2-1; v_gene: TRBV2; d_gene: TRBD1; abundance: once; len: 13; CDR3aa: CASSGTGYNEQFF; CDR3nt: TGTGCCAGCAGCGGGACAGGGTACAATGAGCAGTTCTTC
j_gene: TRBJ1-4; v_gene: TRBV2; d_gene: .; abundance: .; len: 15; CDR3aa: CASSDADGVGEKLFF; CDR3nt: TGTGCCAGCAGTGACGCTGACGGGGTGGGCGAAAAACTGTTTTTT
j_gene: TRBJ1-2; v_gene: TRBV5-5; d_gene: .; abundance: .; len: 13; CDR3aa: CASSFRGDAGYTF; CDR3nt: TGTGCCAGCAGCTTCAGGGGCGACGCGGGCTACACCTTC
j_gene: TRBJ2-3; v_gene: TRBV5-1; d_gene: .; abundance: once; len: 15; CDR3aa: CASSLGGQPTDTQYF; CDR3nt: TGCGCCAGCAGCTTGGGCGGACAGCCCACAGATACGCAGTATTTT
j_gene: TRBJ2-7; v_gene: TRBV6-6; d_gene: .; abundance: .; len: 11; CDR3aa: CASSWAYEQYF; CDR3nt: TGTGCCAGCAGTTGGGCTTACGAGCAGTACTTC
j_gene: TRBJ2-3; v_gene: TRBV6-5; d_gene: TRBD1; abundance: once; len: 14; CDR3aa: CASSIGQGADTQYF; CDR3nt: TGTGCCAGCAGTATTGGACAGGGGGCAGATACGCAGTATTTT
j_gene: TRBJ1-6; v_gene: TRBV7-8; d_gene: .; abundance: few; len: 14; CDR3aa: CASSPTSDNSPLHF; CDR3nt: TGTGCCAGCAGCCCGACAAGCGATAATTCACCCCTCCACTTT
j_gene: TRBJ2-7; v_gene: TRBV30; d_gene: .; abundance: .; len: 12; CDR3aa: CAWSVGKGHPKF; CDR3nt: TGTGCCTGGAGTGTAGGGAAGGGACATCCCAAATTC
j_gene: TRBJ1-6; v_gene: TRBV7-2; d_gene: .; abundance: .; len: 15; CDR3aa: CASSLGGGRVSPLHF; CDR3nt: TGTGCCAGCAGCTTAGGTGGGGGGCGCGTATCACCCCTCCACTTT
j_gene: TRBJ1-1; v_gene: TRBV6-5; d_gene: .; abundance: .; len: 14; CDR3aa: CASSYSGENTEAFF; CDR3nt: TGTGCCAGCAGTTACTCCGGGGAGAACACTGAAGCTTTCTTT
j_gene: TRBJ2-7; v_gene: TRBV7-2; d_gene: .; abundance: .; len: 16; CDR3aa: CASSLDQTLMVYEQYF; CDR3nt: TGTGCCAGCAGCTTAGATCAGACCTTAATGGTCTACGAGCAGTACTTC
j_gene: TRBJ1-2; v_gene: TRBV29-1; d_gene: .; abundance: .; len: 15; CDR3aa: CSVEEPLRENYGYTF; CDR3nt: TGCAGCGTTGAAGAGCCCCTCCGGGAGAACTATGGCTACACCTTC
j_gene: TRBJ1-3; v_gene: TRBV6-5; d_gene: TRBD1; abundance: .; len: 16; CDR3aa: CASSSRDRGYGNTIYF; CDR3nt: TGTGCCAGCAGTTCCCGGGACAGGGGGTATGGAAACACCATATATTTT
j_gene: TRBJ2-5; v_gene: TRBV5-8; d_gene: TRBD1; abundance: few; len: 14; CDR3aa: CASSSPDRGETQYF; CDR3nt: TGTGCCAGCAGCTCGCCGGACAGGGGGGAGACCCAGTACTTC
j_gene: TRBJ1-1; v_gene: TRBV6-6; d_gene: .; abundance: .; len: 12; CDR3aa: CAIKQTNTEAFF; CDR3nt: TGTGCCATTAAACAGACGAACACTGAAGCTTTCTTT
j_gene: TRBJ2-2; v_gene: TRBV5-4; d_gene: .; abundance: .; len: 15; CDR3aa: CAYNQGGFSPGELFF; CDR3nt: TGTGCCTACAACCAGGGAGGCTTCTCCCCCGGGGAGCTGTTTTTT
j_gene: TRBJ1-5; v_gene: TRBV6-1; d_gene: TRBD1; abundance: few; len: 14; CDR3aa: CAIRTGQGNQPQHF; CDR3nt: TGTGCCATTAGGACAGGGCAGGGCAATCAGCCCCAGCATTTT
j_gene: TRBJ2-1; v_gene: TRBV7-3; d_gene: .; abundance: .; len: 12; CDR3aa: CASTTGKGEQFF; CDR3nt: TGTGCCAGCACCACGGGTAAGGGTGAGCAGTTCTTC
j_gene: TRBJ2-7; v_gene: TRBV13; d_gene: TRBD2; abundance: .; len: 14; CDR3aa: CASSLAGGPYEQYF; CDR3nt: TGTGCCAGCAGTTTAGCGGGGGGCCCCTACGAGCAGTACTTC
j_gene: TRBJ1-1; v_gene: TRBV28; d_gene: .; abundance: .; len: 11; CDR3aa: CASRVTPEAFF; CDR3nt: TGTGCCAGCCGGGTGACACCTGAAGCTTTCTTT